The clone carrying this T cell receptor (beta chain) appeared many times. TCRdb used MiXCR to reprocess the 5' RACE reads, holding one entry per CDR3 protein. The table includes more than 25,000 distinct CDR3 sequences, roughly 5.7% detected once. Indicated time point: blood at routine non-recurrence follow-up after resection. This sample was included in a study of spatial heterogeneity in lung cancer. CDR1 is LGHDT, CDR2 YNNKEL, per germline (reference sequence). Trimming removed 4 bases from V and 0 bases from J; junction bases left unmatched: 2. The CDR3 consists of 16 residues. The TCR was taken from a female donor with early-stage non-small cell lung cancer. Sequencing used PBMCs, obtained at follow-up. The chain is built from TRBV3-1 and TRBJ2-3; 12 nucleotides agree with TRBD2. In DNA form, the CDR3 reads TGTGCCAGCAGCCTGACTAGCGGGGGAAGCACAGATACGCAGTATTTT. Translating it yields CASSLTSGGSTDTQYF.